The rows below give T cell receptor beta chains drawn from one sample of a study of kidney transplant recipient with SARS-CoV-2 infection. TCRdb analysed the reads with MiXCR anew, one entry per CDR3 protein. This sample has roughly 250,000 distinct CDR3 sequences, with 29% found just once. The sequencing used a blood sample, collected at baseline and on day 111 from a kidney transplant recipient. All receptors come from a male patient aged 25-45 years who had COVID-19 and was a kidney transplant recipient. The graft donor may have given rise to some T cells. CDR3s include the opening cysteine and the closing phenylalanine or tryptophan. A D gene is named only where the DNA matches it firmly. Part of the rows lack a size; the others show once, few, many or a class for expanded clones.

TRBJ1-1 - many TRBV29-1 CSVGTERNTEAFF TGCAGCGTCGGGACCGAACGGAACACTGAAGCTTTCTTT
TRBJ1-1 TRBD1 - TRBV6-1 CASRVQGARRGNTETFF TGTGCCAGCAGAGTACAGGGGGCCCGGAGGGGGAACACTGAAACTTTCTTT
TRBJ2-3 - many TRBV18 CASSPGGRDTQYF TGTGCCAGCTCACCCGGGGGTAGGGACACGCAGTATTTT
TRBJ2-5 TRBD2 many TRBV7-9 CASSPQTSGVYQETQYF TGTGCCAGCAGCCCACAGACTAGCGGGGTGTACCAAGAGACCCAGTACTTC
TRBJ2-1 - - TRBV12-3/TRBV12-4 CASSFQGLDEQFF TGTGCCAGCAGTTTCCAGGGTCTTGATGAGCAGTTCTTC
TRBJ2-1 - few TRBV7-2 CASSLVRGDEQFF TGTGCCAGCAGCTTAGTCCGTGGAGATGAGCAGTTCTTC
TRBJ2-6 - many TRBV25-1 CASSGALGQSRANVLTF TGTGCCAGCAGTGGGGCTTTAGGACAAAGTCGGGCCAACGTCCTGACTTTC
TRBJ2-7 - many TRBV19 CASSDTGSSAQQYF TGTGCCAGTAGTGATACAGGGTCTTCTGCGCAACAGTACTTC
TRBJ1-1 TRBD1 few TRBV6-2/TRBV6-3 CASSFPGTGARDRAFF TGTGCCAGCAGTTTCCCCGGGACAGGGGCGCGTGATCGGGCTTTCTTT
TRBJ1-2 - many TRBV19 CASSRSKTNRKTYGYTF TGTGCCAGTAGTAGGAGCAAGACAAATCGAAAGACCTATGGCTACACCTTC
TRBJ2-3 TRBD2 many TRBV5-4 CASSLERGASTDTQYF TGTGCCAGCAGCTTGGAGCGGGGAGCTAGCACAGATACGCAGTATTTT
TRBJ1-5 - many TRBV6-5 CASGRPGQPQHF TGTGCCAGCGGGAGGCCGGGTCAGCCCCAGCATTTT
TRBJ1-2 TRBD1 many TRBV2 CASRETGAGDGYTF TGTGCCAGCAGGGAAACAGGGGCAGGCGATGGCTACACCTTC
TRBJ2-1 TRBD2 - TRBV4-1 CASSRISGAYNGQFF TGCGCCAGCAGCCGTATTAGCGGGGCCTACAATGGGCAGTTCTTC
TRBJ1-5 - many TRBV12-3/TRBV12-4 CASKYSNQPQHF TGTGCCAGCAAATATAGCAATCAGCCCCAGCATTTT
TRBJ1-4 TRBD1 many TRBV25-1 CASSKGQGGEKLFF TGTGCCAGCAGTAAGGGACAGGGTGGAGAAAAACTGTTTTTT
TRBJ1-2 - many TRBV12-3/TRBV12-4 CASSRRATAGKTYGYTF TGTGCCAGCAGTCGTAGGGCCACAGCAGGAAAGACCTATGGCTACACCTTC
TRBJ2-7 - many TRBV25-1 CASSVQQGEQYF TGTGCCAGCAGTGTCCAACAGGGCGAGCAGTACTTC
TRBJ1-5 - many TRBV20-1 CSAESDPGSNQPQHF TGCAGTGCCGAATCGGATCCAGGTAGCAATCAGCCCCAGCATTTT
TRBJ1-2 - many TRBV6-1 CASSEGTGANYGYTF TGTGCCAGCAGTGAAGGGACTGGAGCTAACTATGGCTACACCTTC
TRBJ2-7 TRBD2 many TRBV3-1 CASSRFSWRESDEQYF TGTGCCAGCAGCCGGTTTTCCTGGCGGGAGAGCGACGAGCAGTACTTC
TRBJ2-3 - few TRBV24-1 CATSDLLPGTQGDTQYF TGTGCCACCAGTGATTTGCTGCCCGGGACTCAGGGGGATACGCAGTATTTT
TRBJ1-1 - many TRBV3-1 CASSIMGPISIRTEAFF TGTGCCAGCAGCATAATGGGTCCCATTTCAATTCGCACTGAAGCTTTCTTT
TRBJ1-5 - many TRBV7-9 CASSAWDGGLGQPQHF TGTGCCAGCAGCGCCTGGGACGGCGGCTTAGGGCAGCCCCAGCATTTT
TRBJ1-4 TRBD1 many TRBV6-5 CASSSGQINEKLFF TGTGCCAGCAGTTCGGGACAGATTAATGAAAAACTGTTTTTT
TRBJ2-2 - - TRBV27 CASSANPWEYGGELFF TGTGCCAGCAGTGCCAACCCATGGGAGTACGGCGGGGAGCTGTTTTTT
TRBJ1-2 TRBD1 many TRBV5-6 CASSLSRTGGADYGYTF TGTGCCAGCAGCTTAAGCCGGACAGGGGGCGCGGACTATGGCTACACCTTC
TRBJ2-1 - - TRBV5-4 CASSLGLVGEQFF TGTGCCAGCAGCTTGGGGCTAGTCGGTGAGCAGTTCTTC
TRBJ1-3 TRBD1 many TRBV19 CATGQGLWSSGNTIYF TGTGCCACGGGACAGGGTTTGTGGAGCTCTGGAAACACCATATATTTT
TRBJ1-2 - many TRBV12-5 CASGENYLQGKTYGYTF TGTGCTAGTGGTGAGAATTATTTGCAGGGAAAGACCTATGGCTACACCTTC
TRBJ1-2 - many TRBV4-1 CASSQALGYGYTF TGCGCCAGCAGCCAAGCATTGGGCTATGGCTACACCTTC
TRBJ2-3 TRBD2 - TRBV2 CASSDGGSSADTQYF TGTGCCAGCAGTGATGGCGGGAGTTCGGCAGATACGCAGTATTTT
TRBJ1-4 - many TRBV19 CASSTGQAILGHSEKLFF TGTGCCAGTAGTACCGGCCAGGCCATACTCGGACATAGTGAAAAACTGTTTTTT
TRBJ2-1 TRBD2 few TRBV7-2 CASSRSGTSVYNEQFF TGTGCCAGCAGTCGCTCCGGGACTAGCGTCTACAATGAGCAGTTCTTC
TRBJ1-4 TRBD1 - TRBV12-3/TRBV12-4 CASSRDRTNEKLVF TGTGCCAGCAGTCGGGACAGGACGAATGAAAAACTGGTTTTT
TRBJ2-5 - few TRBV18 CASSPRGMGETKETQYF TGTGCCAGCTCACCACGGGGGATGGGGGAAACAAAAGAGACCCAGTACTTC
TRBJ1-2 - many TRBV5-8 CASNRSHPRKTYGYTF TGTGCCAGCAATCGTTCTCATCCACGAAAGACCTATGGCTACACCTTC
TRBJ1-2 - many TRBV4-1 CASSQEQRGGYTF TGCGCCAGCAGCCAAGAACAAAGAGGTGGCTACACCTTC
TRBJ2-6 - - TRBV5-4 CTSSLARSSGANVLTF TGTACCAGCAGCTTGGCGAGGAGTTCTGGGGCCAACGTCCTGACTTTC
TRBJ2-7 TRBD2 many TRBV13 CASSSSASGPYEQYF TGTGCCAGCAGCTCTAGTGCTAGCGGACCTTACGAGCAGTACTTC
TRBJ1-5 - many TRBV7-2 CASSLALYRDPNSNQPQHF TGTGCCAGCAGCTTAGCCCTATACAGGGACCCTAATAGCAATCAGCCCCAGCATTTT
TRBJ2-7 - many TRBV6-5 CASSPRGSITLYEQYF TGTGCCAGCAGTCCTAGGGGGTCTATAACCCTCTACGAGCAGTACTTC
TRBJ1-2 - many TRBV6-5 CASSYLGHGYTF TGTGCCAGCAGTTACTTGGGCCATGGCTACACCTTC
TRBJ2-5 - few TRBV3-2 CASSFPAGGQETQYF TGTGCCAGCAGCTTCCCAGCAGGGGGCCAAGAGACCCAGTACTTC
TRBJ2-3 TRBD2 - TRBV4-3 CASSQDPAGAPDTQYF TGCGCCAGCAGCCAAGACCCAGCGGGAGCCCCAGATACGCAGTATTTT